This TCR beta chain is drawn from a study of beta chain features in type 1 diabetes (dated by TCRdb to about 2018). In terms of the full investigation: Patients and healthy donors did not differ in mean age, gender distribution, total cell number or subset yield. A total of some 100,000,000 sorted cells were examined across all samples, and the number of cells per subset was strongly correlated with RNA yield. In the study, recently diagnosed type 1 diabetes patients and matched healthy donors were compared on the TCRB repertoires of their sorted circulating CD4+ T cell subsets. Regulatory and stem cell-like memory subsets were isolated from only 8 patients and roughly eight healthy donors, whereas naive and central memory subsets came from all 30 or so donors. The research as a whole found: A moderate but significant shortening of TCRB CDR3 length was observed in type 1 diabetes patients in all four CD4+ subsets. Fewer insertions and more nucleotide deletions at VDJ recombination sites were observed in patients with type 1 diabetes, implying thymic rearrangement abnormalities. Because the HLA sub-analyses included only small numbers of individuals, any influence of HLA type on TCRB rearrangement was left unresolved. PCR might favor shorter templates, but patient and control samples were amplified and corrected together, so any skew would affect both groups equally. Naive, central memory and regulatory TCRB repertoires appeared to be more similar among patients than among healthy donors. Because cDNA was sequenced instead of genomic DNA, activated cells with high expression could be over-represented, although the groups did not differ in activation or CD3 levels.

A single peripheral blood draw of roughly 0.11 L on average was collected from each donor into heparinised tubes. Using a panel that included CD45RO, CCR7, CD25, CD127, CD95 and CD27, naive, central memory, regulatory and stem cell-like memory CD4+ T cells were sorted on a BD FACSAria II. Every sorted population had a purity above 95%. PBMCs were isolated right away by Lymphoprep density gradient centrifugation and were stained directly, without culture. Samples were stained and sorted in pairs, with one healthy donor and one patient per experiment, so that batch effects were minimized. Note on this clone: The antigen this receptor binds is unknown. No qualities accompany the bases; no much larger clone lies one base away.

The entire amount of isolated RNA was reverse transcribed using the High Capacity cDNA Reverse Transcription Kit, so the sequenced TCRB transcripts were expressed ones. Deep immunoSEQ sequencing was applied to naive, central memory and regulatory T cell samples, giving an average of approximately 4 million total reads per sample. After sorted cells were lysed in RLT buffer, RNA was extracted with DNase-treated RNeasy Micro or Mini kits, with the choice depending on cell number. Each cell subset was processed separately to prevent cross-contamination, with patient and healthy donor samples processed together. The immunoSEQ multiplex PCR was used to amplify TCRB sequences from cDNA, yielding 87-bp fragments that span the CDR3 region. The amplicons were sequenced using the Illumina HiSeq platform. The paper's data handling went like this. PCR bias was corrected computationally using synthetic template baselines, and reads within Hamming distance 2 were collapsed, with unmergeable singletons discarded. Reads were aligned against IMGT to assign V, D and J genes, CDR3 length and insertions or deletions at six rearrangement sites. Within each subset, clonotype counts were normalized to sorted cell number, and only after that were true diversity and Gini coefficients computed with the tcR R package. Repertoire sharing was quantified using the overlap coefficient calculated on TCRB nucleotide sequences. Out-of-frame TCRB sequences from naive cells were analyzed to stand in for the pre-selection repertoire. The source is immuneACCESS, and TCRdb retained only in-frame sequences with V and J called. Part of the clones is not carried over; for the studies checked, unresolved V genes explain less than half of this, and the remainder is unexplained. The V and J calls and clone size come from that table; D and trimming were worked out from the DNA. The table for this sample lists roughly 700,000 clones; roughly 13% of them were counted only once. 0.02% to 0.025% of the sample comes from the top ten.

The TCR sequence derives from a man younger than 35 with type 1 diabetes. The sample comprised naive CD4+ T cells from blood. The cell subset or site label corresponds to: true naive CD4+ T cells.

In nucleotide form, the sequence is TGCGCCAGCAGCCAAGATCCCCCGGCGACCTTATATGGCTACACCTTC. It translates as CASSQDPPATLYGYTF. Recombination connected TRBV4-1 to TRBJ1-2; the D gene is unclear. V and J lose 0 bases and 5 bases, and a span of 16 bases separates them. Per the germline V gene, MGHRA is the CDR1 and YSYEKL is the CDR2. Spanning cysteine to phenylalanine, the CDR3 consists of 16 amino acids. Only the CDR3 DNA stays, 48 bases, in frame from base 1.